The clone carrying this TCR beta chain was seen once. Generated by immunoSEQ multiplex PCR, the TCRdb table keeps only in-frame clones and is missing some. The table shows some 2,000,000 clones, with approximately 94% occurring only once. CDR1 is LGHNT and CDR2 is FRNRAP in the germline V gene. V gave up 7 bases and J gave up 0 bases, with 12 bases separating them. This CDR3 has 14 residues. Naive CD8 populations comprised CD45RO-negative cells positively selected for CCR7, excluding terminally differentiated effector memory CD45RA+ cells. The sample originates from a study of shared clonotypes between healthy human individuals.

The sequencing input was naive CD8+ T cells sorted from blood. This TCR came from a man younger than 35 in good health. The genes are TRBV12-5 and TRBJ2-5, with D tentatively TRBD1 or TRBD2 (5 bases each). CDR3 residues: CASALGTDQETQYF. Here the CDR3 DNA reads TGTGCTAGTGCCCTTGGGACGGACCAAGAGACCCAGTACTTC.